The subject of this entry is one T cell receptor (beta chain). As part of library construction, unique molecular identifiers were attached to individual cDNA molecules. Using its own MiXCR run on the 5' RACE reads, TCRdb lists one record per CDR3 protein. The data contain 35,000 to 55,000 distinct CDR3 sequences, about 5.7% of them singletons. Germline assignment: CDR1 DFQATT and CDR2 SNEGSKA (reference sequence). This CDR3 contains 13 residues. Trimming removed 3 bases at V and 2 bases at J, with 8 bases between. The data stem from a study of early T cells in non-severe SARS-CoV-2 infection. At the level of the study: Chains were unpaired, as sequencing was done on bulk RNA from unsorted whole blood.

V usage is TRBV20-1 and J usage is TRBJ2-4, with a possible D match to TRBD2 (5 bases). The sequence came from an adult who was a healthcare worker with PCR-confirmed SARS-CoV-2 infection or an uninfected control (not recorded which). Source: whole blood, taken at baseline. The DNA of the CDR3 is TGCAGTGCTAGCCGGGAAACCAAAAACATTCAGTACTTC. Protein: CSASRETKNIQYF.